What follows are 28 T cell receptor beta chains derived from one specimen sequenced in a study of shared clonotypes between healthy human individuals (dated by TCRdb to about 2020). Receptor amplification or capture employed the immunoSEQ multiplex PCR assay. TCRdb retrieved this table from immuneACCESS and kept in-frame rearrangements only. Not all clones are present; in checked studies, unresolved V genes account for under half, and no reason is known for the remainder. The sample table lists some 790,000 clones, around 70% of them with a count of one. Under 2% of the sample comes from the top ten. Sequencing input: memory CD4+ T cells sorted from blood. The cell subset or site label, read with the paper, signifies: CD45RA-negative fraction. Every receptor here comes from a woman between 25 and 40 years old in good health.

V is TRBV5-6 and J is TRBJ2-7; TRBD1 aligns across 7 bases. V shed 5 bases and J 0 bases; nucleotides not matched to a gene: 8. The CDR3 totals 15 residues. The V gene's germline CDR1 is SGHDT and CDR2 YYEEEE. The CDR3 coding sequence is TGTGCCAGCAGTGGGGACAGAGACCCCTCCTACGAGCAGTACTTC. Amino acids: CASSGDRDPSYEQYF.

This sequence joins TRBV6-1 and TRBJ2-3; D unclear. The CDR3 length is 14 residues. Trimming pared 0 bases from V and 2 bases from J, leaving 6 bases between. Germline loops: CDR1 MNHNS, CDR2 SASEGT. The DNA of the CDR3 is TGTGCCAGCAGTGAAGCACAGATCACAGATACGCAGTATTTT. Encoded protein: CASSEAQITDTQYF.

J is TRBJ2-2 and V is TRBV11-3; TRBD1 aligns across 7 bases. With V trimmed by 5 bases and J by 6 bases, 6 bases remained unmatched. Germline CDR1 reads SGHNT; CDR2 reads YENEEA. This CDR3 is 14 amino acids long. CDR3: CASSKRQGAGELFF. The DNA for the CDR3 is TGTGCCAGCAGCAAAAGACAGGGCGCCGGGGAGCTGTTTTTT.

The chain uses TRBV19 and TRBJ1-4, with TRBD1 identical over 7 bases. The CDR3 consists of 14 residues. Looked up from germline, CDR1 is LNHDA and CDR2 is SQIVND (reference sequence). The V and J ends lost 9 bases and 14 bases, in that order; junction bases with no gene match: 18. CDR3 in DNA: TGTGCCAGCCATACAGGGGTTGACATGAATCGGCTGTTTTTT. It yields the protein CASHTGVDMNRLFF.

This clone was observed a single time. V and J are TRBV7-6 and TRBJ2-1; the match to TRBD2 covers 9 bases. The V gene's germline CDR1 is SGHVS and CDR2 FNYEAQ. V lost 3 bases and J lost 9; bases outside the gene matches: 3. The CDR3 is 13 residues long. The CDR3 is CASSFSGSFEQFF. The CDR3 DNA sequence: TGTGCCAGCAGCTTTAGCGGGAGTTTTGAGCAGTTCTTC. Complete variable domain (other parts from reference TRBV7-6 and TRBJ2-1): GAGVSQSPRYKVTKRGQDVALRCDPISGHVSLYWYRQALGQGPEFLTYFNYEAQQDKSGLPNDRFSAERPEGSISTLTIQRTEQRDSAMYRCASSFSGSFEQFFGPGTRLTVL.

The chain combines TRBV28 with TRBJ1-1, with 12 bases aligning to TRBD1. The CDR3 has 15 amino acids. With 7 bases clipped from V and 5 bases from J, the junction kept 8 bases outside the gene matches. CDR1 is MDHEN, CDR2 SYDVKM, per germline. Here the CDR3 DNA reads TGTGCCAGCACCATACCGGGACAGGGGGCGACTGAAGCTTTCTTT. Protein sequence: CASTIPGQGATEAFF.

V is TRBV19 and J is TRBJ2-2; 7 bases map to TRBD1. V shed 6 bases and J 1 base; nucleotides not matched to a gene: 2. CDR3 length: 14 amino acids. Germline CDR1 and CDR2: LNHDA and SQIVND (reference sequence). CDR3 in amino acids: CASSRDRNTGELFF. The DNA for the CDR3 is TGTGCCAGTAGCCGGGACAGGAACACCGGGGAGCTGTTTTTT.

The chain joins TRBV7-3 to TRBJ2-1, with 14 bases lining up with TRBD2. V shed 5 bases and J 8 bases; nucleotides not matched to a gene: 5. The CDR3 has 15 residues. Germline loops: CDR1 SGHTA, CDR2 FQGTGA. Here the CDR3 DNA reads TGTGCCAGCAGCGAGGGACTAGCGGGAGTCCATGAGCAGTTCTTC. Amino acid sequence: CASSEGLAGVHEQFF.

There are a few counts of this clone. The chain couples TRBV5-1 to TRBJ2-5; perhaps D is TRBD1 or TRBD2 (5 bases each). This CDR3 comprises 16 residues. Germline V lookup: CDR1 SGHRS, CDR2 YFSETQ. Trimming removed 4 bases at V and 1 base at J, with 17 bases between. The CDR3 loop reads CASSQGPPPTQETQYF. The CDR3 nucleotides are TGCGCCAGCAGCCAGGGACCTCCTCCCACCCAAGAGACCCAGTACTTC.

The rearrangement joins TRBV7-2 to TRBJ1-4; possible D gene TRBD1, 5 bases. The V end lost 1 base, the J end lost 4 bases, and 10 bases lay between the germline ends. Germline V gene lookup returns CDR1 SGHTA and CDR2 FQGNSA. The CDR3 length is 15 residues. CDR3 DNA: TGTGCCAGCAGCTTAGGGGGACGGATTAATGAAAAACTGTTTTTT. Encoded protein: CASSLGGRINEKLFF.

The chain uses TRBV6-6 and TRBJ2-1; 11 bases line up with TRBD2. The trim removed 6 bases at V and 6 bases at J, leaving 4 bases unmatched. The CDR3 spans 14 residues. Germline V gene data show CDR1 as MNHNY and CDR2 as SVGAGI (reference sequence). CDR3 sequence reads: CASSTSGSSNEQFF. Here the CDR3 DNA reads TGTGCCAGCAGCACTAGCGGGAGTAGCAATGAGCAGTTCTTC.

The chain links TRBV5-4 to TRBJ2-7; 8 bases agree with TRBD2. The CDR3 covers 15 residues. The V gene end was trimmed by 4 bases and the J gene end by 0 bases; junction bases not matched to a gene: 6. The germline gives CDR1 SGHNT, CDR2 YYREEE (reference sequence). Here the CDR3 reads CASSPTSADSYEQYF. DNA of the CDR3: TGTGCCAGCAGCCCGACTAGCGCAGACTCCTACGAGCAGTACTTC.

V is TRBV30 and J is TRBJ2-7; D ambiguous. Germline V CDR1 and CDR2: GTSNPN, SVGIG (reference sequence). The CDR3 covers 13 residues. Trimming took off 1 base at V and 0 bases at J, with 7 bases between the two ends. DNA for the CDR3: TGTGCCTGGAGTGACTTAAGCTCCTACGAGCAGTACTTC. Translation gives CAWSDLSSYEQYF.

This clone showed up just once. The V and J genes are TRBV25-1 and TRBJ1-4, with TRBD1 matching over 9 bases. The CDR3 runs to 14 residues. CDR1 MGHDK and CDR2 SYGVNS come from the germline V gene. Germline trimming cut 2 bases from V and 5 bases from J; bases unmatched to any gene: 0. The CDR3 reads CASSEGTGNEKLFF. Here the CDR3 DNA reads TGTGCCAGCAGTGAAGGGACAGGGAATGAAAAACTGTTTTTT.

This sequence joins TRBV6-4 and TRBJ1-3; 7 nucleotides align to TRBD1. The CDR3 loop spans 18 amino acids. Germline CDR1 and CDR2: MRHNA and SNTAGT. J was trimmed by 4 bases and V by 7 bases; bases with no gene match: 19. The CDR3 is CASILRTGSLREGNTIYF. As DNA, the CDR3 is TGTGCCAGCATCCTACGGACAGGAAGCCTGAGGGAGGGAAACACCATATATTTT.

The chain employs TRBV28 and TRBJ2-1, with 7 bases lining up with TRBD2. CDR1 MDHEN and CDR2 SYDVKM come from the germline V gene. The CDR3 has 18 residues. Losses at the gene ends were 2 bases for V and 7 bases for J; bases not matched to a gene: 17. The CDR3 sequence: CASSLPRGRVKVANEQFF. Written as DNA, the CDR3 is TGTGCCAGCAGTTTACCCCGGGGGAGGGTTAAAGTAGCGAATGAGCAGTTCTTC.

This clone occurred many times. The gene calls are TRBV21-1 and TRBJ2-7; the table names TRBD1, a call not compared with the DNA. TRBV21-1 is recorded as a pseudogene. CDR3 length equals 16 residues. The CDR3 DNA sequence: TGTGCCAGCAGCAAACTCACAGGGGGCTATTCCTACGAGCAGTACTTC. This sequence encodes CASSKLTGGYSYEQYF.

The chain uses TRBV30 and TRBJ2-7, with D unresolved. From germline, CDR1 is GTSNPN and CDR2 SVGIG (reference sequence). V lost 3 bases, J lost 3 bases, and 12 bases lay in between. The CDR3 contains 13 residues. The CDR3 spells CAWSAELFYEQYF. The CDR3 DNA reads TGTGCCTGGAGCGCCGAACTTTTCTACGAGCAGTACTTC.

This clone was observed a few times. The chain couples TRBV7-6 to TRBJ2-5; TRBD2 matches at 8 bases. The CDR3 runs 14 residues. Germline V gene data show CDR1 as SGHVS and CDR2 as FNYEAQ. Losses at the gene ends were 3 bases for V and 5 bases for J; bases not matched to a gene: 5. The CDR3, as DNA: TGTGCCAGCAGCTTCAGCGGGAGAGGGGAGACCCAGTACTTC. Protein sequence: CASSFSGRGETQYF. Using reference TRBV7-6 and TRBJ2-5 for the parts outside the CDR3, the full variable domain is GAGVSQSPRYKVTKRGQDVALRCDPISGHVSLYWYRQALGQGPEFLTYFNYEAQQDKSGLPNDRFSAERPEGSISTLTIQRTEQRDSAMYRCASSFSGRGETQYFGPGTRLLVL.

This chain connects TRBV11-2 to TRBJ2-1; D might be TRBD2 (5 bases). V gave up 3 bases and J gave up 0 bases, with 9 bases separating them. CDR3 size: 15 residues. Germline CDR1 and CDR2: SGHAT and FQNNGV. CDR3 DNA sequence: TGTGCCAGCAGCTTCCCGGGAAGCTCCTACAATGAGCAGTTCTTC. Its translation is CASSFPGSSYNEQFF.

This clone was detected a few times. The chain couples TRBV5-5 to TRBJ1-5, with no clear D. Germline assignment: CDR1 SGHKS and CDR2 YYEKEE (reference sequence). CDR3 size: 13 residues. With 4 bases removed from V and 10 bases from J, the gap between germline ends came to 15 bases. For the CDR3, the DNA is TGTGCCAGCAGCCAAGATCCCGGCGGTCCCCAGCATTTT. Translating it yields CASSQDPGGPQHF.

The chain is built from TRBV14 and TRBJ2-1; D not certain. The germline CDR1 and CDR2 sequences are SGHDN and FVKESK. V dropped 1 base and J dropped 10 bases, with 8 bases sitting between them. The CDR3 has 12 residues. The CDR3 DNA reads as TGTGCCAGCAGCCAAGTAGGGTTAGAGCAGTTCTTC. Protein sequence: CASSQVGLEQFF.

The CDR3 sequence: CASSGSDRANTEAFF. CDR3 bases: TGTGCCAGCAGCGGATCGGACAGGGCCAACACTGAAGCTTTCTTT. V and J are TRBV11-2 and TRBJ1-1; 8 bases match TRBD1. This CDR3 spans 15 amino acids. CDR1 is SGHAT, CDR2 FQNNGV, per germline. V lost 5 bases and J lost 2; bases outside the gene matches: 7.

V usage is TRBV4-1 and J usage is TRBJ1-2, with D possibly TRBD1 on 6 matching bases. Trimming cost V 3 bases and J 8 bases, with 19 bases left between them. There are 15 residues in the CDR3. From germline, CDR1 is MGHRA and CDR2 YSYEKL. CDR3 amino acids: CASSQGNRGVGGYTF. The CDR3 DNA follows: TGCGCCAGCAGCCAGGGTAATAGGGGGGTCGGAGGCTACACCTTC.

This chain connects TRBV5-1 to TRBJ1-4; D not certain. Per the germline V gene, CDR1 is SGHRS and CDR2 is YFSETQ. Trimming cost V 2 bases and J 0 bases, with 8 bases left between them. This CDR3 contains 15 residues. The CDR3 loop is CASSFGQTTNEKLFF. CDR3 in DNA: TGCGCCAGCAGCTTCGGGCAAACAACTAATGAAAAACTGTTTTTT.

The V gene is TRBV2, the J gene TRBJ2-3; a weak D match, TRBD2 (6 bases). CDR1 is SNHLY and CDR2 is FYNNEI in the germline V gene. V lost 8 bases and J lost 2, with 17 bases in between. The CDR3 is made up of 15 amino acids. The CDR3 spells CASRREQSITDTQYF. The CDR3 DNA follows: TGTGCCAGCCGACGGGAGCAGTCAATCACAGATACGCAGTATTTT.

The CDR3 sequence: CASSQAGGGSYEQYF. Here the CDR3 DNA reads TGTGCCAGCAGCCAAGCAGGGGGTGGCTCCTACGAGCAGTACTTC. The chain links TRBV6-5 to TRBJ2-7; 7 positions agree with TRBD1. The CDR3 contains 15 residues. Germline V lookup: CDR1 MNHEY, CDR2 SVGAGI. Trimming at V came to 6 bases and at J to 0 bases, leaving 8 bases not matched to a gene.

Worth noting for this clone: The junction departs from the called germline gene at one end, perhaps through a read error. The V call is TRBV11-2, the J call TRBJ2-3; D possibly corresponds to TRBD2 (5 bases). Germline V gene sequence: CDR1 SGHAT, CDR2 FQNNGV. CDR3 length: 14 residues. CDR3 coding DNA: TGTGCCAGCAGCTTAGAGCCTAGCAGAGATACGCAGTATTTT. It translates to CASSLEPSRDTQYF.